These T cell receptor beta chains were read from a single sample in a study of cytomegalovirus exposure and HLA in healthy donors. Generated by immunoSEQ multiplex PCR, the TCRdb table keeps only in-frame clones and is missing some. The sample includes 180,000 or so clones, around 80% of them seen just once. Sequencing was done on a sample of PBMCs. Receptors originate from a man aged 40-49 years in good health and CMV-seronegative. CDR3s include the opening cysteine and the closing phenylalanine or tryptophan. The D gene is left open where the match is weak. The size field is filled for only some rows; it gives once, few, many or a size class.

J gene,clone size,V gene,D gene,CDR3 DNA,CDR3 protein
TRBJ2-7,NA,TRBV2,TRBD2,TGTGCCAGCCGGCAGCTAGCGGAGGTTTACGAGCAGTACTTC,CASRQLAEVYEQYF
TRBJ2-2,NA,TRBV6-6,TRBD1,TGTGCCAGCAGTTACCTCGACAGGGGGAGCACCGGGGAGCTGTTTTTT,CASSYLDRGSTGELFF
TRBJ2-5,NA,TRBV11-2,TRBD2,TGTGCCAGCAGCACAGAGCGGGGGAGTGAGACCCAGTACTTC,CASSTERGSETQYF
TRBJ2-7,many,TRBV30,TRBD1,TGTGCCTGGAGTGTAGGGACAGTCCGGCCCTACGAGCAGTACTTC,CAWSVGTVRPYEQYF
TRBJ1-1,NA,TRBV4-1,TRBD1,TGCGCCAGCAGCCACTTAGACAGGGGGCCGAACACTGAAGCTTTCTTT,CASSHLDRGPNTEAFF
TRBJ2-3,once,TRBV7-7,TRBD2,TGTGCTAGCAGCTCAGCGGGGGCCGACACAGATACGCAGTATTTT,CASSSAGADTDTQYF
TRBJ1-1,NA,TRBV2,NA,TGTGCCAGCAGTCTATTAGATGTGAACACTGAAGCTTTCTTT,CASSLLDVNTEAFF
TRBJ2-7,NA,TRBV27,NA,TGTGCCAGCAGTTTAGAGGACAGCTCCTACGAGCAGTACTTC,CASSLEDSSYEQYF
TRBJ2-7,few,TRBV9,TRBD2,TGTGCCAGCAGCGTGGGGTGGGAGGGGATGGGGAAGCAGTACTTC,CASSVGWEGMGKQYF
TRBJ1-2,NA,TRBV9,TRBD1,TGTGCCAGCAGCGTAGCCGTACAGGGGGTGGCTAACTATGGCTACACCTTC,CASSVAVQGVANYGYTF
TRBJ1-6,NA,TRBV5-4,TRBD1,TGTGCCAGCAGCTCGGACAGGGGTGATTCACCCCTCCACTTT,CASSSDRGDSPLHF
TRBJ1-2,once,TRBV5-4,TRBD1,TGTGCCAGCAGCACCGGGACAGGGGGACTCTATGGCTACACCTTC,CASSTGTGGLYGYTF
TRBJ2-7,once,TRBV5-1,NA,TGCGCCAGCAGTCTTCGGGTGAAGAGCTACGAGCAGTACTTC,CASSLRVKSYEQYF
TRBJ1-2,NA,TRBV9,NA,TGTGCCAGCAGCGTAGCGCAACACGCCGCAGGCTACACCTTC,CASSVAQHAAGYTF
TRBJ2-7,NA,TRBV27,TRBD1,TGTGCCAGCAGTTTAACCAGGGGGCCCAACGAGCAGTACTTC,CASSLTRGPNEQYF
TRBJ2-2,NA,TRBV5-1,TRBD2,TGCGCCAGCAGCCGGACTAGCGGGGGTGGGAACACCGGGGAGCTGTTTTTT,CASSRTSGGGNTGELFF
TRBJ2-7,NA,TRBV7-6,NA,TGTGCCAGCAGCTCACCGCAGGGGAACAACGAGCAGTACTTC,CASSSPQGNNEQYF
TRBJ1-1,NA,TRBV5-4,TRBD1,TGTGCCAGCAGCCCTGTCGGAGGACAGGGGAACACTGAAGCTTTCTTT,CASSPVGGQGNTEAFF
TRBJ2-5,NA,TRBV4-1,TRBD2,TGCGCCAGCAGCCAAGATCGCCTAGCGGTTTATCCAAGGTACTTC,CASSQDRLAVYPRYF
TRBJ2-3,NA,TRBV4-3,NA,TGCGCCAGCAGCCAAGATTTTCGGGTCACAGATACGCAGTATTTT,CASSQDFRVTDTQYF
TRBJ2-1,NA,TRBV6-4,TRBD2,TGTGCCAGCAGTCAAAGCGGGAGTGGGGGTGAGCAGTTCTTC,CASSQSGSGGEQFF
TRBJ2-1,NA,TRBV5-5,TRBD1,TGTGCCAGCAGCCAAGGACAGGTAGCCTACAATGAGCAGTTCTTC,CASSQGQVAYNEQFF
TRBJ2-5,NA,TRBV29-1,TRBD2,TGCAGCGTAGAAACATCCGGGACTAGCGGGAGATCGGCCCAGTACTTC,CSVETSGTSGRSAQYF
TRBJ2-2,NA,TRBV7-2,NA,TGTGCCAGCAGCTTAGCTGATGTGGCGGCAGGGCGGACCGGGGAGCTGTTTTTT,CASSLADVAAGRTGELFF
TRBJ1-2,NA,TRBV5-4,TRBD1,TGTGCCAGCAGCTTGCGGACAGGGAGTAACTATGGCTACACCTTC,CASSLRTGSNYGYTF